This entry describes one T cell receptor beta chain. Only in-frame clones appear in the TCRdb table, and some are missing; sequencing was by immunoSEQ multiplex PCR. Among more than 100,000 clones listed, more than 70% were seen once. These data come from a study of T cell responses to AZD1222 COVID-19 vaccine. CDR3 length: 12 amino acids. V was trimmed by 6 bases and J by 7 bases, leaving 12 bases between them. Germline V gene sequence: CDR1 MNHEY, CDR2 SVGEGT. The specimen comprised peripheral blood, sampled on day 0 of AZD1222 vaccination. This TCR was sampled from an adult in good health. This chain connects TRBV6-2 or TRBV6-3 to TRBJ2-5; weak D call: TRBD2 (5 bases). This chain's CDR3 is CASRPPGRTQYF. The CDR3 DNA follows: TGTGCCAGCAGACCTCCGGGAAGGACCCAGTACTTC.